The 15 T cell receptor beta chains in this list originate from one sample, sequenced in a study of T cell responses to AZD1222 COVID-19 vaccine (TCRdb year 2021). This specimen's time point label, per the study, means: about 28 days (+/-7) after the second vaccine dose. Libraries were constructed by the immunoSEQ multiplex PCR assay. Not all clones reach the TCRdb copy of this immuneACCESS table, which keeps in-frame sequences only. Checked studies attribute under half of the gap to unresolved V genes and leave the rest unexplained. Here the sample has over 110,000 clones; approximately 90% occur a single time. The ten biggest clones cover roughly 9.9% of the sample. Sequenced here: peripheral blood, sampled 28 days after the second AZD1222 dose. Every receptor here comes from an adult who received the AZD1222 COVID-19 vaccine.

This sequence joins TRBV19 and TRBJ2-1; D unresolved. V lost 8 bases and J lost 0, with 8 bases in between. In germline, CDR1 is LNHDA, CDR2 SQIVND (reference sequence). The CDR3 length is 13 residues. The CDR3: CASGFFSYNEQFF. As DNA, the CDR3 is TGTGCCAGTGGGTTCTTCTCCTACAATGAGCAGTTCTTC.

This rearrangement joins TRBV4-1 to TRBJ1-1; the D is unclear. The CDR3 has 19 amino acids. Germline assignment: CDR1 MGHRA and CDR2 YSYEKL. Trimming took off 6 bases at V and 3 bases at J, with 29 bases between the two ends. The DNA of the CDR3 is TGCGCCAGCAGGTACAGAATACCCCTTCGCAACTCAGACGACACTGAAGCTTTCTTT. Translating it yields CASRYRIPLRNSDDTEAFF.

V and J are TRBV5-4 and TRBJ2-1; 11 bases line up with TRBD1. Germline V gives CDR1 SGHNT, CDR2 YYREEE (reference sequence). Trimming removed 5 bases from V and 7 bases from J; junction bases left unmatched: 11. The CDR3 contains 16 residues. The CDR3 region has the DNA TGTGCCAGCAGTCGAACCGGGACAGGGGGGTTAAATGAGCAGTTCTTC. Translating it yields CASSRTGTGGLNEQFF. Together with reference TRBV5-4 and TRBJ2-1, the CDR3 gives the full variable domain: ETGVTQSPTHLIKTRGQQVTLRCSSQSGHNTVSWYQQALGQGPQFIFQYYREEENGRGNFPPRFSGLQFPNYSSELNVNALELDDSALYLCASSRTGTGGLNEQFFGPGTRLTVL.

This sequence joins TRBV19 and TRBJ1-2; D gene unclear. Trimming removed 8 bases from V and 5 bases from J, with 9 bases in between. Germline-derived CDR1 and CDR2 are LNHDA and SQIVND (reference sequence). CDR3 length equals 11 residues. CDR3 DNA sequence: TGTGCCAGTGATGAGGGATATGGCTACACCTTC. This sequence encodes CASDEGYGYTF.

V is TRBV7-9 and J is TRBJ1-1; TRBD1 might be the D (6 bases). The CDR3 totals 15 residues. Trimming removed 5 bases at V and 0 bases at J, with 13 bases between. The germline V gene encodes CDR1 SEHNR and CDR2 FQNEAQ (reference sequence). CDR3 sequence reads: CASSKIQGMNTEAFF. The CDR3 nucleotides read TGTGCCAGCAGCAAGATACAGGGAATGAACACTGAAGCTTTCTTT.

This clone was detected a few times. This chain joins TRBV28 and TRBJ2-1, with 11 bases that match TRBD2. The germline V gene encodes CDR1 MDHEN and CDR2 SYDVKM. The CDR3 length is 17 residues. V lost 8 bases, J lost 1 base, and 10 bases stayed unmatched. The CDR3 sequence is CASLSGTSGPSYNEQFF. DNA of the CDR3: TGTGCCAGCCTTTCCGGGACTAGCGGTCCTTCCTACAATGAGCAGTTCTTC.

A few counts support this clone. The chain combines TRBV25-1 with TRBJ2-2; D is possibly TRBD2 (6 bases). Looked up from germline, CDR1 is MGHDK and CDR2 is SYGVNS. This CDR3 is 15 amino acids long. V was pared by 4 bases and J by 6 bases, with 15 bases between. This CDR3 reads CASSGVPGGSGELFF. In DNA, the CDR3 is TGTGCCAGCAGTGGGGTACCCGGGGGATCCGGGGAGCTGTTTTTT.

This clone appeared a few times. This sequence joins TRBV6-1 and TRBJ1-2; no firm D call. The CDR3 is 16 amino acids. Germline CDR1 and CDR2: MNHNS and SASEGT. V was trimmed by 2 bases and J by 3 bases, leaving 16 bases between them. The CDR3, as DNA: TGTGCCAGCAGTGAAAATTTAAGGACTGGGGACTATGGCTACACCTTC. It is translated as CASSENLRTGDYGYTF.

This chain uses TRBV14 with TRBJ2-5, with 7 bases identical to TRBD1. This CDR3 is 17 amino acids long. CDR1 is SGHDN and CDR2 is FVKESK in the germline V gene. With 3 bases clipped from V and 3 bases from J, the junction kept 13 bases outside the gene matches. For the CDR3, the DNA is TGTGCCAGCAGCCAGTTACAGGGGTATTGGGCAGAAGAGACCCAGTACTTC. Its translation is CASSQLQGYWAEETQYF.

The chain couples TRBV27 to TRBJ1-1, with 10 bases matching TRBD1. The CDR3 is made up of 16 amino acids. The junction had 7 bases not matched to a gene; V was cut back by 5 bases and J by 1 base. CDR1 is MNHEY, CDR2 SMNVEV, per germline (reference sequence). The CDR3 DNA sequence: TGTGCCAGCAGTCCCGACAGGGGGCTGAAGAACACTGAAGCTTTCTTT. Translated: CASSPDRGLKNTEAFF.

The table lists this clone with a count of one. The rearrangement joins TRBV28 to TRBJ1-2; 7 nucleotides align to TRBD1. Trimming removed 2 bases from V and 5 bases from J; junction bases left unmatched: 5. Looked up from germline, CDR1 is MDHEN and CDR2 is SYDVKM. The CDR3 loop spans 14 amino acids. The CDR3 DNA reads TGTGCCAGCAGTTTACCGGGACAGCTTTATGGCTACACCTTC. It yields the protein CASSLPGQLYGYTF.

V usage is TRBV6-6 and J usage is TRBJ1-1; 7 bases match TRBD1. The CDR3 consists of 15 residues. Per germline, CDR1 MNHNY and CDR2 SVGAGI (reference sequence). The J segment lost 2 bases and the V segment lost 4 bases, leaving 7 bases of the junction unmatched. DNA for the CDR3: TGTGCCAGCAGTTTCCGACAGGGTGGAAACACTGAAGCTTTCTTT. Its translation is CASSFRQGGNTEAFF.

J is TRBJ2-7 and V is TRBV6-1; 7 positions match TRBD2. After removal of 2 bases from V and 3 bases from J, the junction contained 4 bases not matched to a gene. CDR3 length: 14 residues. Germline CDR1 and CDR2: MNHNS and SASEGT. The CDR3 sequence: CASSENGLVYEQYF. For the CDR3, the DNA is TGTGCCAGCAGTGAAAACGGACTAGTCTACGAGCAGTACTTC.

The chain uses TRBV18 and TRBJ1-2; 9 bases align to TRBD1. The CDR3 runs to 17 residues. The J segment lost 3 bases and the V segment lost 6 bases, leaving 14 bases of the junction unmatched. CDR1 is KGHSH, CDR2 LQKENI, per germline. The CDR3 DNA reads TGTGCCAGCTCTTTCCGGGACAGGGAAGGAAGCGACTATGGCTACACCTTC. Amino acids: CASSFRDREGSDYGYTF.

For the CDR3, the DNA is TGTGCCAGCAGGCTAAGGACGGTTCAAGAGACCCAGTACTTC. Its translation is CASRLRTVQETQYF. The chain has TRBV3-1 (or the pseudogene TRBV3-2) and TRBJ2-5; D remains ambiguous. CDR1 is LGHDT, CDR2 YNNKEL, per germline (reference sequence). The CDR3 contains 14 residues. The V end was cut by 6 bases, the J end by 2 bases, with 13 bases between.